This TCR beta chain originates from a study of blood T cells in healthy people across ages. Samples each had at least 5.5 micrograms of total RNA extracted. For this clonotype: Its antigen is undetermined.

A second about 6 to 12 cycle PCR used barcoded and J-beta primers. TCRdb independently ran MiXCR on the 5' RACE reads; one entry per CDR3 protein. The sample contains around 1,700,000 distinct CDR3 sequences, 28% of which appear only once. Study conclusions and caveats: Naive T cell percentage by flow cytometry tracked strongly with beta diversity.

V was clipped by 5 bases and J by 2 bases; unmatched bases: 10. This CDR3 has 17 amino acids. Sequencing was carried out using blood. The receptor was derived from a woman between 25 and 40 years old in good health. V is TRBV12-3 or TRBV12-4 and J is TRBJ1-5; 9 bases fit TRBD1. Written as DNA, the CDR3 is TGTGCCAGCAGTCCTACGGGGACAGGGAGGGGCAATCAGCCCCAGCATTTT. Amino acid sequence: CASSPTGTGRGNQPQHF.